These 5 T cell receptor beta chains share one sample of origin, sequenced in a study of CD8+CD57+ T cells in acquired aplastic anemia. Genomic DNA provided the template from which TCR beta VDJ and CDR3 profiles were obtained. TCRdb independently ran MiXCR on the reads; one entry per CDR3 protein. Found here are about 200,000 distinct CDR3 sequences, roughly 35% of them singletons; the top ten hold approximately 1.2%. The source material was sorted CD4+, CD8+, or CD8+CD57+ T cells (not recorded which) from PBMCs. All receptors come from a human donor in good health, serving as a control.

This chain uses TRBV20-1 with TRBJ1-1; 9 nucleotides align to TRBD1. Germline CDR1 is DFQATT and CDR2 is SNEGSKA (reference sequence). There are 16 residues in the CDR3. The V and J ends lost 4 bases and 8 bases, in that order; junction bases with no gene match: 17. The chain's CDR3 is CSANPAGTGMVWEAFF. CDR3 coding DNA: TGCAGTGCTAACCCCGCCGGGACAGGGATGGTCTGGGAAGCTTTCTTT.

A word on this clonotype: The junction departs from the called germline gene at one end, perhaps through a read error. The rearrangement uses TRBV24-1 and TRBJ1-5; TRBD1 agrees at 8 bases. CDR3 size: 15 residues. Germline lookup yields CDR1 KGHDR and CDR2 SFDVKD. The CDR3 here is CASSEMGQANQPQHF. CDR3 sequence (DNA): TGTGCCAGCAGTGAGATGGGACAGGCAAATCAGCCCCAGCATTTT.

This clonotype appeared many times. The V gene is TRBV7-2, the J gene TRBJ2-1, with TRBD2 matching 7 bases. Germline V gene lookup returns CDR1 SGHTA and CDR2 FQGNSA. V was clipped by 5 bases and J by 3 bases; unmatched bases: 10. The CDR3 sequence is 16 residues long. The DNA of the CDR3 is TGTGCCAGCAGCGACTTAGGAGCGGGGAGCTACAATGAGCAGTTCTTC. Translating it yields CASSDLGAGSYNEQFF.

This clonotype was recorded many times. The chain joins TRBV9 to TRBJ2-5, with no clear D. The V end was cut by 0 bases, the J end by 5 bases, with 11 bases between. Germline V gene data show CDR1 as SGDLS and CDR2 as YYNGEE. This CDR3 spans 14 amino acids. Written as DNA, the CDR3 is TGTGCCAGCAGCGTAGAGGCTGCGAGGGAGACCCAGTACTTC. This sequence encodes CASSVEAARETQYF.

The CDR3, as DNA: TGTGCCAGCAGCCAGGATAAAGGGACTAGCGGGAACCCTCCTTACGAGCAGTACTTC. This gives the protein CASSQDKGTSGNPPYEQYF. The gene calls are TRBV4-2 and TRBJ2-7; 13 bases line up with TRBD2. This CDR3 comprises 19 residues. Trimming removed 3 bases from V and 4 bases from J; junction bases left unmatched: 15. In germline, CDR1 is LGHNA, CDR2 YNFKEQ.